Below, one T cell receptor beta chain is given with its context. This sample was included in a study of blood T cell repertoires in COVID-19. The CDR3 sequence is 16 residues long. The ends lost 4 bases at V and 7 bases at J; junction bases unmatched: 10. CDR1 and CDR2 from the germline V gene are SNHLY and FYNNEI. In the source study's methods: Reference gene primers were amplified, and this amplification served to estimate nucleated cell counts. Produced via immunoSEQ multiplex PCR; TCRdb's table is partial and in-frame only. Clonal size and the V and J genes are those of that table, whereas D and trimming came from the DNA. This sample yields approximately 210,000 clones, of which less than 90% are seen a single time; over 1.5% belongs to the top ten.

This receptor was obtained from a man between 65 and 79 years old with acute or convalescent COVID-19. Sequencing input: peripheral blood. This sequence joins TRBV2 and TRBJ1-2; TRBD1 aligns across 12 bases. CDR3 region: CASSVRPGQGASGYTF. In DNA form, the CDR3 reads TGTGCCAGCAGTGTCCGACCGGGACAGGGGGCTTCTGGCTACACCTTC.